These 3 T cell receptor beta chains originate from one sample sequenced in a study of blood T cell repertoires in COVID-19. Sequenced by immunoSEQ multiplex PCR; TCRdb stores in-frame clones only, minus some. The profile covers around 200,000 clones, with more than 75% appearing a single time and 0.8% to 1% taken by the ten largest. The sequencing input was peripheral blood. The origin of the receptors is a woman between 18 and 29 years old who had recovered from COVID-19.

The chain joins TRBV13 to TRBJ1-1; D gene ambiguous. Trimming left V 0 bases short and J 0 bases short, with 8 bases between. Germline CDR1 and CDR2: PRHDT and FYEKMQ (reference sequence). The CDR3 spans 15 residues. Here the CDR3 reads CASSLGIAVNTEAFF. The CDR3 region has the DNA TGTGCCAGCAGCTTAGGAATCGCAGTGAACACTGAAGCTTTCTTT.

This chain connects TRBV11-2 to TRBJ2-7; 7 positions match TRBD2. Germline V gene lookup returns CDR1 SGHAT and CDR2 FQNNGV. This CDR3 region has 15 residues. Losses at the gene ends were 7 bases for V and 5 bases for J; bases not matched to a gene: 14. CDR3 protein: CASIREGGPFHEQYV. The DNA of the CDR3 is TGTGCCAGCATTAGGGAGGGAGGGCCGTTTCACGAGCAGTACGTC.

The J gene is TRBJ2-2, the V gene TRBV2; 7 nucleotides match TRBD2. Germline V gives CDR1 SNHLY, CDR2 FYNNEI. With V trimmed by 2 bases and J by 4 bases, 4 bases remained unmatched. The CDR3 loop spans 15 amino acids. The CDR3 loop is CASSESGEGTGELFF. For the CDR3, the DNA is TGTGCCAGCAGTGAATCCGGGGAGGGCACCGGGGAGCTGTTTTTT.